Sequencing of this T cell receptor beta chain was carried out in a study of Graves' ophthalmopathy and Graves' hyperthyroidism. Study-wide points: Blood also held most thyroid clonotypes expanded above 0.001 frequency.

Newly diagnosed, the hyperthyroidism patients had under 2 months' duration and were aged 18 to 65. Enrollment excluded any patients with other autoimmune diseases, uncontrolled infections, pregnancy or lactation. RNA transcripts served as template for amplifying TCR beta CDR3 sequences. RT-PCR was first run with HTBI primers, then multiplex PCR in a second round. MiXCR was run by TCRdb on the multiplex PCR reads, yielding one entry per CDR3 protein. Among roughly 1.1 million distinct CDR3 sequences listed, about 35% were seen once. Trimming left V 3 bases short and J 7 bases short, with 18 bases between. CDR1 and CDR2 (germline): LNHDA, SQIVND (reference sequence). CDR3 size: 16 residues. Concerning this clonotype: What it binds is unknown.

The sample was peripheral blood or thyroid tissue (not recorded which). The V gene is TRBV19, the J gene TRBJ1-4; D is perhaps TRBD1 (6 bases). This TCR came from an adult man with Graves' hyperthyroidism. The CDR3 nucleotides are TGTGCCAGTAGTATGTGGTCAGGGGATGTATCTGAAAAACTGTTTTTT. Amino acids: CASSMWSGDVSEKLFF.